This T cell receptor (beta chain) comes out of a study of radiation and T cells in renal cell carcinoma. This clone was recorded a few times. The method was immunoSEQ multiplex PCR; TCRdb's version includes in-frame clones alone and lacks a portion of them. The sample has 100,000 to 150,000 clones; around 81% are singletons. Time point indicated: blood 2 weeks post-SBRT. Described treatment: 15 Gy SBRT to primary tumor, nephrectomy 4 weeks later. CDR1 MNHEY and CDR2 SVGAGI come from the germline V gene. With 6 bases removed from V and 1 base from J, the gap between germline ends came to 12 bases. The CDR3 has 14 residues.

This clonotype was obtained from a man between 45 and 60 years old with renal cell carcinoma. This sample comprised blood, obtained from a patient whose treatment included radiotherapy and nephrectomy. This rearrangement joins TRBV6-5 to TRBJ1-1; D is uncertain. CDR3: CASSPGRANTEAFF. In DNA, the CDR3 is TGTGCCAGCAGCCCCGGACGGGCGAACACTGAAGCTTTCTTT.